This T cell receptor beta chain was sequenced in a study of cytotoxic CD8 clonotypes in ibrutinib-treated CLL (dated by TCRdb to the early 2020s). Regarding the research as a whole: The cohort was composed of under 12 relapsed/refractory and roughly 16 treatment-naive patients; IGHV unmutated status was identified in about 17 patients. Samples averaged roughly 260,000 productive templates and around 91,000 productive rearrangements. Responses were partial in roughly 24 patients and complete in 2; after median around 72 months follow-up, some 15 stayed in remission and about 12 progressed. Longitudinal samples were obtainable from about 30% of the roughly 90 participants in the trial. Response samples were taken after a median of approximately a year on treatment, ranging from about 6 to 40 months. Cryopreserved peripheral blood mononuclear cells were obtained before treatment, at response, and at either sustained remission or disease progression. Study-wide conclusions, independent of this receptor: Baseline clonality exceeded that of age-matched healthy donors and correlated strongly with circulating CD8+ T-cell counts. Public clonotypes were rare and either shrank or stayed stable during treatment, and the rise in clonality at ibrutinib response reflected expansion of private clonotypes. Lymph node repertoires were not examined, and the timing of sampling was not matched between patients in sustained remission and those whose disease progressed. At ibrutinib response clonality went up, during sustained remission it held steady, and at progression it dropped back toward baseline.

The goal of deep resolution MiSeq sequencing was a depth between 1 in 1 million and 1 in 200,000 T cells, and coverage averaged 10x per clonotype. The immunoSEQ hsTCRB Kit was used to generate TCR beta libraries. As for the authors' bioinformatics: ImmunoSEQ Data Assistant and ImmunoSEQ Analyzer were used for data analysis, and V, D and J genes were assigned according to IMGT definitions. Clonality was computed as one minus normalized Shannon entropy of productive rearrangement frequencies, ranging from 0 to 1. Only overrepresented clonotypes making up at least 0.05% of the repertoire of each patient were included in the public clonotype analysis. Some 14 age-matched healthy donor repertoires from immuneACCESS served as clonality controls. TCRdb carries this immuneACCESS record with in-frame sequences only. Its versions omit some clonotypes, under half of them owing to an unresolved V gene in the studies checked, with the rest unexplained. V, J and clone size are those of that table, while D and trimming were read from the DNA. This sample has several thousand clones in its table, and around two thirds of those were observed once. In total, the top ten clones hold about 41% of the sample.

To note about this clone: Its antigen is still unknown. Base qualities are not at hand, and no much larger clone is one base apart.

For TCR beta library preparation, about 2.1 micrograms of genomic DNA were extracted from the cryopreserved PBMCs. Longitudinal blood samples from CLL patients receiving ibrutinib monotherapy were subjected to high-throughput TCR beta sequencing. The patients took part in an open-label, single-center phase 2 trial of ibrutinib monotherapy. V is trimmed back by 5 bases and J by 3 bases, and the junction contains 4 bases that no gene match accounts for. From a lookup of the germline V gene (reference sequence), CDR1 and CDR2 are LNHDA and SQIVND. From cysteine to phenylalanine, the CDR3 is 13 amino acids long. Of all the DNA, just the CDR3 is kept, 39 bases in frame from base 1.

This specimen consisted of PBMCs, obtained before ibrutinib treatment. The sequence was obtained from a human donor with chronic lymphocytic leukemia. This chain joins TRBV19 to TRBJ2-7, with TRBD1 identical over 7 junction bases. The bases read TGTGCCAGTAGTCCGACAGGGATCTACGAGCAGTACTTC. This gives the protein CASSPTGIYEQYF.